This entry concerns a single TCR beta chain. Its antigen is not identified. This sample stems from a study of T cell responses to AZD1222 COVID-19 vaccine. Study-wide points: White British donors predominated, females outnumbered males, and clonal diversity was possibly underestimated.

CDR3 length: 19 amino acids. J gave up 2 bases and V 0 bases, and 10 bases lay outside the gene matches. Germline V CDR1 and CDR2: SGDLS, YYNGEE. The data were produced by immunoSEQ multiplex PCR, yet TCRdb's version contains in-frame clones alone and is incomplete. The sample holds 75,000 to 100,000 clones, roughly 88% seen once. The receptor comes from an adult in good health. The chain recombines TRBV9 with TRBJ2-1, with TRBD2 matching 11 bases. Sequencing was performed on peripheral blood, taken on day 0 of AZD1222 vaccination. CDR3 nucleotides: TGTGCCAGCAGCGTAGAGGCTAGCGGGAGGCTAGGGCCCTACAATGAGCAGTTCTTC. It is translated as CASSVEASGRLGPYNEQFF. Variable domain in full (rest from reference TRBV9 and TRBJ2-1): DSGVTQTPKHLITATGQRVTLRCSPRSGDLSVYWYQQSLDQGLQFLIQYYNGEERAKGNILERFSAQQFPDLHSELNLSSLELGDSALYFCASSVEASGRLGPYNEQFFGPGTRLTVL.